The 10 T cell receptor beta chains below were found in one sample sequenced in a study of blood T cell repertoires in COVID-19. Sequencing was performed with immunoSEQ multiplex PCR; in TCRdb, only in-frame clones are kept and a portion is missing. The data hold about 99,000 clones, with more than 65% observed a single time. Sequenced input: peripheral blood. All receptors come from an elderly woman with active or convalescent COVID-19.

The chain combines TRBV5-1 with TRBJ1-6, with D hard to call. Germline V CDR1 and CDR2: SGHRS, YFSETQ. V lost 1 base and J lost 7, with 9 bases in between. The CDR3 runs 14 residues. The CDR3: CASSLTAENSPLHF. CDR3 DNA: TGCGCCAGCAGCTTGACAGCAGAAAATTCACCCCTCCACTTT.

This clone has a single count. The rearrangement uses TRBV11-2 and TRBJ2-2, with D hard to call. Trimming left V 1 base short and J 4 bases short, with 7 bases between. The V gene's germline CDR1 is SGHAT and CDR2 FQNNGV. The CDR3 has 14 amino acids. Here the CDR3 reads CASSLARSTGELFF. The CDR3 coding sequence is TGTGCCAGCAGCTTAGCGCGGAGCACCGGGGAGCTGTTTTTT.

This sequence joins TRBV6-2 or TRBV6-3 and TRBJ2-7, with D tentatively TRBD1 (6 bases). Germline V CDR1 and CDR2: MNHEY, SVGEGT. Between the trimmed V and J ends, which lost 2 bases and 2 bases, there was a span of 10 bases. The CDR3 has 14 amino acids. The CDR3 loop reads CASSYQTGTYEQYF. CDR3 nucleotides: TGTGCCAGCAGTTACCAGACAGGAACCTACGAGCAGTACTTC.

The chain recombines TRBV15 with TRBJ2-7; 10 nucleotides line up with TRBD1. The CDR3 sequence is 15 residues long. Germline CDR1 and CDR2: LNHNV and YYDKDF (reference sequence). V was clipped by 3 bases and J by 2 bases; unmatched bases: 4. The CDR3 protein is CATSRDRGGTYEQYF. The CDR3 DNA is TGTGCCACCAGCAGGGACAGGGGGGGGACCTACGAGCAGTACTTC.

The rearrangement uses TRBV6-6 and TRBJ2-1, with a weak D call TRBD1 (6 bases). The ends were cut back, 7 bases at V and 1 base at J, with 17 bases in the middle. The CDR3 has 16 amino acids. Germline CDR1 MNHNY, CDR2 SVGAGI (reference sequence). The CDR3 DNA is TGTGCCAGCACCTCTCCAGGGGCGGGTTCCTACAATGAGCAGTTCTTC. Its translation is CASTSPGAGSYNEQFF.

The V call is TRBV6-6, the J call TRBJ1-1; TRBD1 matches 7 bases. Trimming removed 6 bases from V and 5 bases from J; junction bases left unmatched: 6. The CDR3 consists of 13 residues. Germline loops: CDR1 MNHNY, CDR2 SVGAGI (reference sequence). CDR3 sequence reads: CASRRQGYTEAFF. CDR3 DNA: TGTGCCAGCAGGCGACAGGGTTATACTGAAGCTTTCTTT.

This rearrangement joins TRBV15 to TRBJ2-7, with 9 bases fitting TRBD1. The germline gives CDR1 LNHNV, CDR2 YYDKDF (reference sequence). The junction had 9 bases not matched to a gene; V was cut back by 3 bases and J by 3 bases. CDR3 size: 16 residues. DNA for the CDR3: TGTGCCACCAGCAGGGATCCCGGGACAGGGCACTACGAGCAGTACTTC. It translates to CATSRDPGTGHYEQYF.

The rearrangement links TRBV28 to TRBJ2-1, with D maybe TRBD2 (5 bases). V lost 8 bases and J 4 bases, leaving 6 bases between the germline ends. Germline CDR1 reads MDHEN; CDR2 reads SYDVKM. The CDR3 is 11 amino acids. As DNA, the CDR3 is TGTGCCAGCCGGGATTACAATGAGCAGTTCTTC. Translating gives CASRDYNEQFF.

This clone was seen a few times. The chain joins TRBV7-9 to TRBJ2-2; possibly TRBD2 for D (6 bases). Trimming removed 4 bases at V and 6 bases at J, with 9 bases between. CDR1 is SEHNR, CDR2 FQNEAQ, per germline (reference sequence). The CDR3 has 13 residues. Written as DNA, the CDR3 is TGTGCCAGCAGCTGGAGGGTTGCCGGGGAGCTGTTTTTT. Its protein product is CASSWRVAGELFF.

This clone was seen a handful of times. The CDR3 loop reads CASSETSPRIYGYTF. The CDR3 coding sequence is TGTGCCAGCAGTGAAACCAGCCCGCGGATCTATGGCTACACCTTC. The chain uses TRBV2 and TRBJ1-2; D remains unclear. Per the germline V gene, CDR1 is SNHLY and CDR2 is FYNNEI. V was pared by 2 bases and J by 4 bases, with 14 bases between. CDR3 length: 15 amino acids.